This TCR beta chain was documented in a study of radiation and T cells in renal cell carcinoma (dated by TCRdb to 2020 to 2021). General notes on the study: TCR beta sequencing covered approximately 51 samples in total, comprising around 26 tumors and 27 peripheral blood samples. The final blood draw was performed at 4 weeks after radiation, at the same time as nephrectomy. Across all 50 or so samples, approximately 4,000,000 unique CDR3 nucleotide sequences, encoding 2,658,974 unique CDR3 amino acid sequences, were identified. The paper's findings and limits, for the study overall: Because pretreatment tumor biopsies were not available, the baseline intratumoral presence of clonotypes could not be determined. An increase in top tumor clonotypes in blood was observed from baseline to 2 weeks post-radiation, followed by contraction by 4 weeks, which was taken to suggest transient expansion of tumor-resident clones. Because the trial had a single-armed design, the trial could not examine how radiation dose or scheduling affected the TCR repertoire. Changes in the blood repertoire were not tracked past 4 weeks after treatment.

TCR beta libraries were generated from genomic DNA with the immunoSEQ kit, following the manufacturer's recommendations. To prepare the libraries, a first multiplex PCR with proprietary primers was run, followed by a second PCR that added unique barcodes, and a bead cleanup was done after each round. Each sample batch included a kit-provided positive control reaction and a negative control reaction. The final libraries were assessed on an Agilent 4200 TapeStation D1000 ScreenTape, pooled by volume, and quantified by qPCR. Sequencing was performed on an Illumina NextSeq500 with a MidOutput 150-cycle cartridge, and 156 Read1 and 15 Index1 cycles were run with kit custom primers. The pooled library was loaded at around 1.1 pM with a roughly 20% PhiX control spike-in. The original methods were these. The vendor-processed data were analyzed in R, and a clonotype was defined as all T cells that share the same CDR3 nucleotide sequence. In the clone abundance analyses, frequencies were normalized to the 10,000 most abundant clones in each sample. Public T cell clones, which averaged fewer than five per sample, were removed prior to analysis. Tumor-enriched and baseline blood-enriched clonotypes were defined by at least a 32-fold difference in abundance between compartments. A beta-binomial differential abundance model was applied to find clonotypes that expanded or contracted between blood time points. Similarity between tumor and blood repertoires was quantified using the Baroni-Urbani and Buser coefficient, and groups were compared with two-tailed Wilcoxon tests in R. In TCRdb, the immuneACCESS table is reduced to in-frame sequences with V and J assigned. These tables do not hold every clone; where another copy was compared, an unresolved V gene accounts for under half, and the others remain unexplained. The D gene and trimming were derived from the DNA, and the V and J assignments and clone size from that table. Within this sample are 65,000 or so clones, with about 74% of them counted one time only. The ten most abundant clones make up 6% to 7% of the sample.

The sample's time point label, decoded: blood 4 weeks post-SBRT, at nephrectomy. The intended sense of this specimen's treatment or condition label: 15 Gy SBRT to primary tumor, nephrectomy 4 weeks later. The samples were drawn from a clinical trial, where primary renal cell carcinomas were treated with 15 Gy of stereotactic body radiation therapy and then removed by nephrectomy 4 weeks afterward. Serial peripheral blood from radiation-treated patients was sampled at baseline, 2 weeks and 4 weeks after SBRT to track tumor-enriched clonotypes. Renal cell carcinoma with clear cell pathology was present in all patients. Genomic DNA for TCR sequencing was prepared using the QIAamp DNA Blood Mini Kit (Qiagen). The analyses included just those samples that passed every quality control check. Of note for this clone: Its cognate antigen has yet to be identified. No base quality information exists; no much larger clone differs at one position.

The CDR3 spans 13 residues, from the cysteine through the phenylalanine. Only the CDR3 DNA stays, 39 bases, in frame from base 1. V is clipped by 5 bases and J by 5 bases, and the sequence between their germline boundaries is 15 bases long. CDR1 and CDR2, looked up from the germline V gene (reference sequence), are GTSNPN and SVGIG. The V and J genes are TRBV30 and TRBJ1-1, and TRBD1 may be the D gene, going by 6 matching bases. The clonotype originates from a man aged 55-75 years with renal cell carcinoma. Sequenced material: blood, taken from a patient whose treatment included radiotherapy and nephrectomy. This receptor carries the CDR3 CAWAAFRGTEAFF. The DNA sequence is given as TGTGCCTGGGCCGCCTTCAGGGGTACTGAAGCTTTCTTT.